A single TCR beta chain is shown here with its context. Its specificity is unknown. This record comes from a study of shared clonotypes between healthy human individuals. The wider study: CD4 naive and CD4 memory each took three plates per donor, while CD8 naive took two and CD8 memory one. General observations from the study: It was the few donors that limited the genetic and exposure-history diversity represented. Clonotypes which were not shared had lower generation probabilities than clonotypes that all four donors shared.

The V gene end was trimmed by 3 bases and the J gene end by 3 bases; junction bases not matched to a gene: 5. The CDR3 is 16 amino acids. Germline assignment: CDR1 SGDLS and CDR2 YYNGEE. The data were produced by immunoSEQ multiplex PCR, yet TCRdb's version contains in-frame clones alone and is incomplete. This repertoire shows about 1.5 million clones, 95% to 99% found once; its top ten account for approximately 0.44%. The chain joins TRBV9 to TRBJ2-1; 11 bases are a match to TRBD2. The sample comprised naive CD4+ T cells sorted from blood. Stated subset: CD45RA+ positively selected. The clonotype originates from a man in his thirties or forties in good health. This CDR3 reads CASSDGTSGYYNEQFF. The CDR3, as DNA: TGTGCCAGCAGCGACGGGACTAGCGGTTACTACAATGAGCAGTTCTTC.